These 25 T cell receptor beta chains were sequenced from one sample in a study of blood T cell repertoires in COVID-19. The protocol was immunoSEQ multiplex PCR, while the TCRdb copy is restricted to in-frame clones and leaves out a portion. The sample includes a few hundred thousand clones, 85% to 90% of them seen just once. Sequenced input: peripheral blood. Source of these receptors: a woman aged 45-60 years with acute or convalescent COVID-19.

This clone was observed a few times. The rearrangement links TRBV7-2 to TRBJ1-5; 8 bases map to TRBD1. Per the germline V gene, CDR1 is SGHTA and CDR2 is FQGNSA. The CDR3 runs to 14 residues. Unmatched junction bases numbered 5, after V lost 3 bases and J lost 7 bases. The DNA for the CDR3 is TGTGCCAGCAGCTTCGGACAGGGTAGGCAGCCCCAGCATTTT. Its translation: CASSFGQGRQPQHF.

The rearrangement uses TRBV19 and TRBJ1-1, with D perhaps matching TRBD1 (6 bases). Germline assignment: CDR1 LNHDA and CDR2 SQIVND (reference sequence). This CDR3 comprises 14 residues. V dropped 5 bases and J dropped 8 bases, with 18 bases sitting between them. CDR3 nucleotides: TGTGCCAGTAGTCCCTCTCTCGGGGGGCTAGAAGCTTTCTTT. It yields the protein CASSPSLGGLEAFF.

V is TRBV19 and J is TRBJ1-3, with TRBD1 matching over 8 bases. The CDR3 contains 15 residues. Germline CDR1 and CDR2: LNHDA and SQIVND (reference sequence). V shed 4 bases and J 9 bases; nucleotides not matched to a gene: 11. CDR3 DNA sequence: TGTGCCAGTAGTAAAGAGACAGGGGAACGTTCCACCATATATTTT. Its translation is CASSKETGERSTIYF.

Notes on this clone: Relative to the germline gene, one junction end is altered; a read error may explain this. The rearrangement uses TRBV7-6 and TRBJ1-4; D gene ambiguous. Germline V lookup: CDR1 SGHVS, CDR2 FNYEAQ. The CDR3 covers 14 residues. CDR3 residues: CASSLAATNEKLFF. The CDR3 region has the DNA TGTGCCAGCAGCCTAGCCGCAACTAATGAAAAACTGTTTTTT.

The chain uses TRBV11-2 and TRBJ2-2, with 15 positions matching TRBD2. This CDR3 spans 19 amino acids. The germline V gene has CDR1 SGHAT and CDR2 FQNNGV. V gave up 5 bases and J gave up 7 bases; unmatched junction bases: 14. CDR3 bases: TGTGCCAGCAGCCCGCCCCCCGGACTAGCGGGGGGGTCAATCGGGGAGCTGTTTTTT. It codes for CASSPPPGLAGGSIGELFF.

This chain uses TRBV30 with TRBJ2-7; possibly TRBD2 for D (6 bases). This CDR3 contains 14 residues. From germline, CDR1 is GTSNPN and CDR2 SVGIG (reference sequence). V lost 1 base to trimming and J lost 3 bases, with 13 bases between them. The CDR3 protein is CAWSGGSGYYEQYF. Written as DNA, the CDR3 is TGTGCCTGGAGTGGGGGTAGCGGATACTACGAGCAGTACTTC.

A few counts support this clone. This rearrangement joins TRBV24-1 to TRBJ2-2; 12 bases map to TRBD2. The length of the CDR3 is 18 residues. The germline CDR1 and CDR2 sequences are KGHDR and SFDVKD. V trimming: 2 bases; J trimming: 8 bases; junction bases outside the gene matches: 11. The DNA of the CDR3 is TGTGCCACCAGTGATTCTCCGGGACTAGCGGGCTCAAAGGGGGAGCTGTTTTTT. Its translation: CATSDSPGLAGSKGELFF.

The chain uses TRBV5-4 and TRBJ2-3; possibly TRBD2 for D (6 bases). The CDR3 runs 15 residues. Germline V gene data show CDR1 as SGHNT and CDR2 as YYREEE (reference sequence). The V end was cut by 2 bases, the J end by 0 bases, with 10 bases between. In DNA, the CDR3 is TGTGCCAGCAGCTTCGGGACTTCTAGCACAGATACGCAGTATTTT. It translates to CASSFGTSSTDTQYF.

The V and J genes are TRBV6-5 and TRBJ2-3, with 7 bases aligning to TRBD2. CDR1 and CDR2 from the germline V gene are MNHEY and SVGAGI. The V segment lost 2 bases and the J segment 4 bases; nucleotides outside the gene matches: 6. This CDR3 region has 15 residues. The DNA of the CDR3 is TGTGCCAGCAGTTACGGGACTACTTCCGCAGATACGCAGTATTTT. It is translated as CASSYGTTSADTQYF.

The chain employs TRBV18 and TRBJ1-1; D not resolved. CDR1 and CDR2 (germline): KGHSH, LQKENI. CDR3 size: 13 residues. V lost 0 bases to trimming and J lost 6 bases, with 8 bases between them. CDR3 sequence reads: CASSPPSVPEAFF. The CDR3 DNA reads TGTGCCAGCTCACCACCTTCTGTCCCTGAAGCTTTCTTT.

The rearrangement links TRBV9 to TRBJ1-3, with D possibly being TRBD1 (5 bases). This CDR3 has 14 residues. Germline V lookup: CDR1 SGDLS, CDR2 YYNGEE. The germline V and J ends were trimmed by 4 bases and 2 bases, with 10 bases remaining between them. CDR3 sequence (DNA): TGTGCCAGCAGCCCGGGGACTGCTGGAAACACCATATATTTT. Translated: CASSPGTAGNTIYF.

V is TRBV24-1 and J is TRBJ1-4; 11 nucleotides align to TRBD1. Germline trimming cut 2 bases from V and 9 bases from J; bases unmatched to any gene: 7. The CDR3 sequence is 16 residues long. The germline V gene encodes CDR1 KGHDR and CDR2 SFDVKD. The CDR3 sequence: CATSDSGDRGKKKLFF. CDR3 coding DNA: TGTGCCACCAGTGATTCAGGGGACAGGGGGAAAAAAAAACTGTTTTTT.

In this sample, this clone turned up once. The CDR3: CASTRSNEQFF. CDR3 nucleotide sequence: TGTGCCAGTACCCGGAGTAATGAGCAGTTCTTC. This rearrangement joins TRBV19 to TRBJ2-1; no firm D call. The CDR3 loop spans 11 amino acids. CDR1 and CDR2 from the germline V gene are LNHDA and SQIVND (reference sequence). V was clipped by 7 bases and J by 7 bases, with 8 bases between them.

The sample holds one count of this clone. Other DNA sequences of this sample code for an identical CDR3. The J gene is TRBJ1-5, the V gene TRBV15, with D perhaps matching TRBD1 (5 bases). CDR3 size: 14 residues. The V gene's germline CDR1 is LNHNV and CDR2 YYDKDF (reference sequence). Trimming removed 8 bases from V and 2 bases from J, with 13 bases in between. The CDR3 here is CATSRPGGNQPQHF. DNA of the CDR3: TGTGCCACCTCGCGGCCGGGGGGCAATCAGCCCCAGCATTTT.

V and J are TRBV5-8 and TRBJ2-1; D remains ambiguous. V was clipped by 1 base and J by 0 bases, with 14 bases between them. The CDR3 is made up of 17 amino acids. Germline V gene sequence: CDR1 SGHTS, CDR2 YDEGEE. The CDR3 sequence: CASSLILMRHSYNEQFF. DNA for the CDR3: TGTGCCAGCAGCTTGATCCTAATGCGGCACTCCTACAATGAGCAGTTCTTC.

The V call is TRBV6-5, the J call TRBJ2-1; 13 nucleotides agree with TRBD2. Trimming cost V 4 bases and J 1 base; bases outside gene matches: 1. CDR3 length: 16 residues. The germline CDR1 and CDR2 sequences are MNHEY and SVGAGI. The CDR3: CASSLLAGGSYNEQFF. As DNA, the CDR3 is TGTGCCAGCAGTTTACTAGCGGGAGGGTCCTACAATGAGCAGTTCTTC.

As DNA, the CDR3 is TGTGCCAGCAGCTCGGGACTAGCGGGATCACAAGAGACCCAGTACTTC. Amino acids: CASSSGLAGSQETQYF. This rearrangement joins TRBV7-7 to TRBJ2-5, with 13 bases matching TRBD2. The junction had 4 bases not matched to a gene; V was cut back by 4 bases and J by 2 bases. This CDR3 region has 16 residues. Per germline, CDR1 SSHAT and CDR2 FNYEAQ (reference sequence).

In regard to this clone: Different DNA sequences within this sample yield the same CDR3. The chain has TRBV5-1 and TRBJ1-2; 8 positions match TRBD1. V was clipped by 4 bases and J by 8 bases; unmatched bases: 7. The CDR3 loop spans 13 amino acids. Germline loops: CDR1 SGHRS, CDR2 YFSETQ. The DNA for the CDR3 is TGCGCCAGCAGCCCTGACAGGGGTAGAGGCTACACCTTC. It specifies CASSPDRGRGYTF.

The DNA for the CDR3 is TGTGCCAGCAGCACTTTACCGGGACAACAACAGTACTTC. Translated, it gives CASSTLPGQQQYF. The V and J genes are TRBV7-8 and TRBJ2-7; perhaps TRBD1 as D (6 bases). The CDR3 is made up of 13 amino acids. The germline gives CDR1 SGHVS, CDR2 FQNEAQ. With 5 bases removed from V and 10 bases from J, the gap between germline ends came to 18 bases.

The chain recombines TRBV10-1 with TRBJ1-2; tentative D call: TRBD1 (5 bases). Trimming removed 7 bases from V and 4 bases from J, with 10 bases in between. The CDR3 has 12 amino acids. CDR1 and CDR2 (germline): WNHNN, SYGVQD (reference sequence). CDR3: CASTGWTYGYTF. CDR3 nucleotides: TGCGCCAGCACAGGGTGGACCTATGGCTACACCTTC.

The chain combines TRBV2 with TRBJ2-2, with a weak D call TRBD2 (7 bases). Germline lookup yields CDR1 SNHLY and CDR2 FYNNEI. The germline V and J ends were trimmed by 5 bases and 1 base, with 17 bases remaining between them. CDR3 length: 17 amino acids. The DNA of the CDR3 is TGTGCCAGCAGTACGGGGGCAGCGGGGATGAACACCGGGGAGCTGTTTTTT. Residues: CASSTGAAGMNTGELFF.

CDR3 bases: TGTGCCAGCAGCCCCGCGGCGCGTTACGAGCAGTACTTC. The encoded protein is CASSPAARYEQYF. The V and J genes are TRBV7-2 and TRBJ2-7; unclear D gene. The CDR3 totals 13 residues. The V gene lost 5 bases and the J gene lost 4 bases, with 12 bases spanning the gap. Germline values: CDR1 SGHTA, CDR2 FQGNSA.

The V call is TRBV6-2 or TRBV6-3, the J call TRBJ1-5, with a tentative D call TRBD1 (6 bases). Trimming pared 2 bases from V and 1 base from J, leaving 18 bases between. Germline assignment: CDR1 MNHEY and CDR2 SVGEGT. The CDR3 contains 18 residues. CDR3 loop: CASSYLETGSQSNQPQHF. The CDR3 region has the DNA TGTGCCAGCAGTTACCTCGAAACAGGGAGCCAAAGCAATCAGCCCCAGCATTTT.

This chain connects TRBV7-3 to TRBJ2-7; D unclear. V was cut by 5 bases and J by 0 bases, with 14 bases left in between. Germline CDR1 and CDR2: SGHTA and FQGTGA. The length of the CDR3 is 15 residues. The CDR3, as DNA: TGTGCCAGCAGCGAAGAACTGCCGAGCTCCTACGAGCAGTACTTC. It translates to CASSEELPSSYEQYF.

The chain has TRBV19 and TRBJ2-3; 8 bases are shared with TRBD1. The length of the CDR3 is 14 residues. The ends lost 4 bases at V and 8 bases at J; junction bases unmatched: 8. CDR1 is LNHDA, CDR2 SQIVND, per germline (reference sequence). CDR3 region: CASSTGQGRRTQYF. The CDR3 DNA is TGTGCCAGTAGTACTGGACAGGGAAGGCGTACGCAGTATTTT.